These T cell receptor beta chains were read from a single sample in a study of glioma-infiltrating T cells. Via MiXCR, TCRdb re-called the multiplex PCR reads, giving one row per CDR3 protein. The sample carries over 70,000 distinct CDR3 sequences, about 25% recorded once. Sequenced: glioma tissue, nonneoplastic brain tissue, or PBMCs (not recorded which). The receptors come from a human donor with low-grade glioma or glioblastoma, undergoing nonglioma brain surgery, or in good health (not recorded which). CDR3s include the opening cysteine and the closing phenylalanine or tryptophan. The D gene is left open where the match is weak. Clone size is stated in some rows and not others, as once, few, many or a class when expanded.

V gene	J gene	CDR3 length	clone size	D gene	CDR3 DNA	CDR3 protein
TRBV15	TRBJ2-7	12	many	-	TGTGCCACCAGCAGTGAAGACTACGAGCAGTACTTC	CATSSEDYEQYF
TRBV12-3/TRBV12-4	TRBJ1-2	14	-	TRBD1	TGTGCCAGCAGTCCAGACAGGGGTCTATCGGGCTACACCTTC	CASSPDRGLSGYTF
TRBV5-1	TRBJ1-2	14	many	-	TGCGCCAGCAGCTTGCGGCAGGGCGTCTATGGCTACACCTTC	CASSLRQGVYGYTF
TRBV6-5	TRBJ2-1	16	many	-	TGTGCCAGCAGTTACCTTATCGGGAGCTCCTACAATGAGCAGTTCTTC	CASSYLIGSSYNEQFF
TRBV5-1	TRBJ2-7	16	-	-	TGCGCCAGCAGCTTGCCCGGGAGACAGGGTAGAAACGAGCAGTACTTC	CASSLPGRQGRNEQYF
TRBV12-3/TRBV12-4	TRBJ1-2	14	-	TRBD1	TGTGCCAGCACCGTGACAGGGAGTTCCTATGGCTACACCTTC	CASTVTGSSYGYTF
TRBV4-1	TRBJ1-4	16	many	TRBD1	TGCGCCAGCAGCCGAGGACAGGCGGCAACTAATGAAAAACTGTTTTTT	CASSRGQAATNEKLFF
TRBV6-1	TRBJ2-7	15	many	TRBD1	TGTGCCAGCAGACCGGTAACAGGGGTCTCCTACGAGCAGTACTTC	CASRPVTGVSYEQYF
TRBV4-1	TRBJ2-6	17	few	-	TGCGCCAGCAGCGCGGCGGGGCGGAGCTCTGGGGCCAACGTCCTGACTTTC	CASSAAGRSSGANVLTF
TRBV14	TRBJ2-3	16	few	TRBD2	TGTGCCAGCAGCCAAGCCGGGACTAGGTTCACAGATACGCAGTATTTT	CASSQAGTRFTDTQYF
TRBV19	TRBJ2-1	17	few	TRBD1	TGTGCCAGTAGCAAGGGGCGGGCCGGGACAGGGGCCAATGAGCAGTTCTTC	CASSKGRAGTGANEQFF
TRBV27	TRBJ1-5	15	many	-	TGTGCCAGCAGAGGTGAGGGGAGGAGCAATCAGCCCCAGCATTTT	CASRGEGRSNQPQHF
TRBV20-1	TRBJ2-7	15	many	TRBD1	TGCAGTGCTAGAGAAACAGGGGAGCAGATGTACGAGCAGTACTTC	CSARETGEQMYEQYF
TRBV12-3/TRBV12-4	TRBJ1-5	14	-	-	TGTGCCAGCGGAAGGGGATGGAGCAATCAGCCCCAGCATTTT	CASGRGWSNQPQHF
TRBV6-1	TRBJ1-3	15	many	-	TGTGCCAGCAGATGGGACCGGGCGAGTAGAAACACCATATATTTT	CASRWDRASRNTIYF
TRBV7-2	TRBJ1-3	16	many	-	TGTGCCAGCAGCTTAGCGCCCCTGAACTCTGGAAACACCATATATTTT	CASSLAPLNSGNTIYF
TRBV7-9	TRBJ1-5	17	-	-	TGTGCCAGCAGCCGGAGGCCGGGGGTGTCCCCGAATCAGCCCCAGCATTTT	CASSRRPGVSPNQPQHF
TRBV9	TRBJ1-1	13	-	-	TGTGCCAGCAGCGTGCGGGGGGGCACTGAAGCTTTCTTT	CASSVRGGTEAFF
TRBV4-1	TRBJ1-5	15	few	-	TGCGCCAGCAGCCATGGCTTAATGGCTGGGCAGCCCCAGCATTTT	CASSHGLMAGQPQHF
TRBV6-1	TRBJ1-2	16	many	TRBD1	TGTGCCAGCAGTTACAGTGACAGGGCGACTAACTATGGCTACACCTTC	CASSYSDRATNYGYTF
TRBV2	TRBJ1-1	13	many	-	TGTGCCAGCAGTGAGGAGCTGAACACTGAAGCTTTCTTT	CASSEELNTEAFF
TRBV6-1	TRBJ1-2	14	many	TRBD1	TGTGCCAGCAGCTCACGGGACAGAAATAATGGCTACACCTTC	CASSSRDRNNGYTF
TRBV29-1	TRBJ2-5	12	few	-	TGCAGCGTTGTAACTAGTGGAGAGACCCAGTACTTC	CSVVTSGETQYF
TRBV30	TRBJ1-1	13	-	-	TGTGCCTGGAGTGCGGGAGGTGACACTGAAGCTTTCTTT	CAWSAGGDTEAFF
TRBV6-1	TRBJ2-1	16	many	TRBD1	TGTGCCAGCAGTTACGCCGGGACAGGGTCCTACAATGAGCAGTTCTTC	CASSYAGTGSYNEQFF
TRBV7-9	TRBJ2-1	12	many	TRBD2	TGTGCCAGCAGCTTACCGGGGGGTGAGCAGTTCTTC	CASSLPGGEQFF
TRBV13	TRBJ1-3	15	few	-	TGTGCCAGCAGTTCGGCGGAAGAGTCTGGAAACACCATATATTTT	CASSSAEESGNTIYF
TRBV7-2	TRBJ2-1	15	few	-	TGTGCCAGCAGTTGGGTCGGTAGCGGCGTCCATGAGCAGTTCTTC	CASSWVGSGVHEQFF
TRBV6-2/TRBV6-3	TRBJ1-2	12	many	-	TGTGCCAGCAGTTACTCGAACTATGGCTACACCTTC	CASSYSNYGYTF
TRBV6-1	TRBJ2-1	17	many	TRBD2	TGTGCCAGCAGTGAAGTAAAAACTAGCGGGGCCTACAATGAGCAGTTCTTC	CASSEVKTSGAYNEQFF
TRBV5-4	TRBJ2-7	14	-	-	TGTGCCAGCAGCTTGAAAAGCTCCTCCTACGAGCAGTACTTC	CASSLKSSSYEQYF
TRBV6-2/TRBV6-3	TRBJ1-5	14	many	-	TGTGCCAGCAGTTACGCGGAGGGCGGGCAGCCCCAGCATTTT	CASSYAEGGQPQHF
TRBV6-2/TRBV6-3	TRBJ2-3	13	many	-	TGTGCCAGCAGAGACGACTGGGTTGGTACGCAGTATTTT	CASRDDWVGTQYF
TRBV11-3	TRBJ2-3	16	-	TRBD2	TGTGCCAGCAGCCCGGGACTAGCGGGCCACACAGATACGCAGTATTTT	CASSPGLAGHTDTQYF
TRBV20-1	TRBJ1-1	16	many	-	TGCAGTGCAGCTTCCCCGGGAGCTTCGATGAACACTGAAGCTTTCTTT	CSAASPGASMNTEAFF
TRBV19	TRBJ1-5	15	-	-	TGTGCCAGTAGTACAGGGCAGGGGAGGGAACAGCCCCAGCATTTT	CASSTGQGREQPQHF
TRBV18	TRBJ2-7	13	many	-	TGTGCCAGCTCACCGGATTATAGCGGCGAGCAGTACTTC	CASSPDYSGEQYF
TRBV27	TRBJ2-3	15	many	TRBD2	TGTGCCAGCAGTCTCGGGGGGGCCAGCCGCTGGGAGCAGTATTTT	CASSLGGASRWEQYF
TRBV4-1	TRBJ1-2	16	many	-	TGCGCCAGCAGCCAAGGGACGGACAAACCGGGCTATGGCTACACCTTC	CASSQGTDKPGYGYTF
TRBV2	TRBJ1-6	15	many	-	TGTGCCAGCAGTGATATAGGAGGGTCCGGTTCACCCCTCCACTTT	CASSDIGGSGSPLHF
TRBV12-3/TRBV12-4	TRBJ2-1	14	-	TRBD2	TGTGCCAGCAGATGGAGCGGGGGGTACAATGAGCAGTTCTTC	CASRWSGGYNEQFF
TRBV20-1	TRBJ2-3	14	many	-	TGCAGTGCTAGAGTCAACAGGGTGGCAGATACGCAGTATTTT	CSARVNRVADTQYF
TRBV28	TRBJ2-4	18	-	TRBD2	TGTGCCAGCAGTCCAAATCCGGGACTAGCAGGAACCAAAAACATTCAGTACTTC	CASSPNPGLAGTKNIQYF
TRBV5-6	TRBJ1-1	12	many	-	TGTGCCAGCAGCTTCATGGCAGTCGAAGCTTTCTTT	CASSFMAVEAFF
TRBV9	TRBJ2-1	17	few	-	TGTGCCAGCAGCGTAGCCGGGACCCCGGAGGACGGCAATGAGCAGTTCTTC	CASSVAGTPEDGNEQFF
TRBV28	TRBJ1-5	16	many	-	TGTGCCAGCAGTTTATTCCGGGAGGTCACTGGCCAGCCCCAGCATTTT	CASSLFREVTGQPQHF
TRBV12-3/TRBV12-4	TRBJ2-7	15	few	TRBD1	TGTGCCAGCAGTCCCTTGGACAGGAGCTCCTACGAGCAGTACTTC	CASSPLDRSSYEQYF
TRBV5-1	TRBJ1-1	14	few	-	TGCGCCAGCAGCTTGGTCCCGGTTAACACTGAAGCTTTCTTT	CASSLVPVNTEAFF
TRBV12-3/TRBV12-4	TRBJ1-5	16	few	-	TGTGCCAGCAGTTCGGGGGGGCGTTATAGCAATCAGCCCCAGCATTTT	CASSSGGRYSNQPQHF
TRBV7-2	TRBJ2-5	13	few	-	TGTGCCAGCAGCCAAGGTGTCCCAGAGACCCAGTACTTC	CASSQGVPETQYF
TRBV24-1	TRBJ2-3	13	many	-	TGTGCCACCAGTGAGCCTACCACAGATACGCAGTATTTT	CATSEPTTDTQYF
TRBV11-2	TRBJ2-7	16	few	TRBD1	TGTGCCAGCAGCCCGATAGGGGGACAGGGACCCTACGAGCAGTACTTC	CASSPIGGQGPYEQYF
TRBV12-3/TRBV12-4	TRBJ2-3	15	-	-	TGTGCCAGCAGTCCAGGTTGGGTAGCGAGTAATACGCAGTATTTT	CASSPGWVASNTQYF
TRBV9	TRBJ2-1	15	few	TRBD2	TGTGCCAGCAGCTCCCGGGCTAGCGGAGGGAATGAGCAGTTCTTC	CASSSRASGGNEQFF